The 18 T cell receptor beta chains below come from one sample, sequenced in a study of T cells expressing NK-cell markers. TCRdb processed the 5' RACE reads again and assigns one entry to each CDR3 protein, with no DNA. The table for this sample gives some 410,000 distinct CDR3 sequences. The specimen was blood T cells: a sorted CD56 or NKG2C T cell subset, CD4+ or CD8+ T cells, or bulk PBMC T cells (not recorded which). All receptors come from a woman between 18 and 70 years old in good health.

V is TRBV12-3 or TRBV12-4 and J is TRBJ1-1. The CDR3 covers 12 residues. The CDR3 region is CASSLAGFGAFF.

This rearrangement joins TRBV6-5 to TRBJ1-1; TCRdb's assignment of TRBD1 cannot be checked, as there is no DNA. Germline V gene sequence: CDR1 MNHEY, CDR2 SVGAGI. The CDR3 has 17 amino acids. CDR3 sequence: CASSYPRAGMSVTEAFF.

The J gene is TRBJ2-6, the V gene TRBV12-3 or TRBV12-4; TCRdb designates TRBD2, a call that cannot be tested without DNA. The CDR3 consists of 19 residues. The CDR3 reads CASSLRTSGSFSGANVLTF.

V gene TRBV20-1 combines with J gene TRBJ2-3. In germline, CDR1 is DFQATT, CDR2 SNEGSKA (reference sequence). This CDR3 has 14 residues. CDR3 sequence: CSAPDRTRQDTQYF.

This sequence joins TRBV5-6 and TRBJ2-3; TCRdb's D call, TRBD1, is unchecked because there is no DNA. The CDR3 sequence is 15 residues long. Germline loops: CDR1 SGHDT, CDR2 YYEEEE. CDR3 sequence reads: CASSLLTEFTDTQYF.

The chain carries TRBV6-2 or TRBV6-3 and TRBJ2-1. This CDR3 contains 12 residues. The germline V gene encodes CDR1 MNHEY and CDR2 SVGEGT. Here the CDR3 reads CASSLHGNEQFF.

V and J are TRBV27 and TRBJ1-2; TCRdb selects TRBD1, and the lack of DNA leaves this call unchecked. This CDR3 region has 16 residues. Germline V lookup: CDR1 MNHEY, CDR2 SMNVEV (reference sequence). The CDR3: CASRINFEGLFYGYTF.

The chain joins TRBV11-1 to TRBJ2-1; TCRdb gives TRBD2 as the D gene, but with no DNA this cannot be confirmed. Germline V gene sequence: CDR1 SGHAT, CDR2 FQDESV (reference sequence). This CDR3 contains 18 residues. The CDR3: CASSLGTSGSIGYNEQFF.

This chain links TRBV7-9 with TRBJ2-4; TCRdb indicates TRBD1, and absent DNA this call remains unverified. The CDR3 consists of 16 residues. CDR1 is SEHNR, CDR2 FQNEAQ, per germline (reference sequence). CDR3 loop: CASSPLEPQAKNIQYF. The complete variable domain, with remaining parts taken from reference TRBV7-9 and TRBJ2-4, reads DTGVSQNPRHKITKRGQNVTFRCDPISEHNRLYWYRQTLGQGPEFLTYFQNEAQLEKSRLLSDRFSAERPKGSFSTLEIQRTEQGDSAMYLCASSPLEPQAKNIQYFGAGTRLSVL.

The chain links TRBV3-1 to TRBJ2-5; TCRdb's D gene call, TRBD1, goes unchecked for lack of DNA. Germline CDR1 reads LGHDT; CDR2 reads YNNKEL (reference sequence). The CDR3 spans 15 residues. CDR3 protein: CASSQAPGQQETQYF.

The chain employs TRBV11-2 and TRBJ1-2; the D call from TCRdb, TRBD1, cannot be confirmed without DNA. This CDR3 has 13 residues. Germline-derived CDR1 and CDR2 are SGHAT and FQNNGV. CDR3 amino acids: CASSSGTVGGYTF. Full variable domain (remainder filled in from reference TRBV11-2 and TRBJ1-2): EAGVAQSPRYKIIEKRQSVAFWCNPISGHATLYWYQQILGQGPKLLIQFQNNGVVDDSQLPKDRFSAERLKGVDSTLKIQPAKLEDSAVYLCASSSGTVGGYTFGSGTRLTVV.

This chain links TRBV28 with TRBJ2-1; TCRdb names TRBD1, which stays unverified in the absence of DNA. Germline loops: CDR1 MDHEN, CDR2 SYDVKM. The CDR3 runs 12 residues. The CDR3 region is CASSFTPDEQFF. Full variable domain (rest looked up from reference TRBV28 and TRBJ2-1): DVKVTQSSRYLVKRTGEKVFLECVQDMDHENMFWYRQDPGLGLRLIYFSYDVKMKEKGDIPEGYSVSREKKERFSLILESASTNQTSMYLCASSFTPDEQFFGPGTRLTVL.

This chain uses TRBV7-2 with TRBJ1-1. The CDR3 consists of 14 residues. The germline gives CDR1 SGHTA, CDR2 FQGNSA. The CDR3 protein is CASSLGGQITEAFF.

The chain has TRBV28 and TRBJ2-3; the TRBD2 assignment by TCRdb is unverifiable without DNA. The CDR3 has 13 amino acids. The germline V gene has CDR1 MDHEN and CDR2 SYDVKM. This CDR3 is CAGTQGRTDTQYF.

V and J are TRBV10-3 and TRBJ2-5; lacking DNA, the TRBD1 call made by TCRdb goes unchecked. Germline V gives CDR1 ENHRY, CDR2 SYGVKD. The CDR3 totals 15 residues. The CDR3 reads CAISEGSRGQETQYF.

The chain carries TRBV11-1 and TRBJ2-1; TCRdb lists TRBD2, though no DNA is available to test this call. CDR3 length equals 16 residues. Germline lookup yields CDR1 SGHAT and CDR2 FQDESV (reference sequence). The CDR3 spells CASSRLGSFTYNEQFF.

The chain combines TRBV19 with TRBJ2-1. Germline-derived CDR1 and CDR2 are LNHDA and SQIVND (reference sequence). The CDR3 runs to 15 residues. The CDR3 region is CASSIRGGSYNEQFF.

The chain uses TRBV30 and TRBJ2-1; as DNA is missing, the TRBD1 call by TCRdb cannot be tested. The CDR3 covers 14 residues. Germline V gives CDR1 GTSNPN, CDR2 SVGIG (reference sequence). The CDR3 here is CAWSRGGRYNEQFF.